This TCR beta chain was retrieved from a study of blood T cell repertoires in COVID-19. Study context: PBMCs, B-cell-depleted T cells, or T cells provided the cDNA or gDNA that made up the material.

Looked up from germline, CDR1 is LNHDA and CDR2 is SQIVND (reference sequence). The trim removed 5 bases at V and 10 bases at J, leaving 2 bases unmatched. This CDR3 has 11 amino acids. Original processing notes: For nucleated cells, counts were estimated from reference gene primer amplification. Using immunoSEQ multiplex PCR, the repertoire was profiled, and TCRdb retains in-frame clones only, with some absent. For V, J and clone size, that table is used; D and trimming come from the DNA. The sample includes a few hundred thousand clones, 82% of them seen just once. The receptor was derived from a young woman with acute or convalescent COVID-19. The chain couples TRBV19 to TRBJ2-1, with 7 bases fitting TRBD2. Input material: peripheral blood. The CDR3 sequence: CASSLGLEQFF. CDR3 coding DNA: TGTGCCAGTAGTTTGGGACTAGAGCAGTTCTTC.